Listed here are 5 T cell receptor beta chains from one sample, sequenced in a study of beta chain features in type 1 diabetes (dated by TCRdb to the late 2010s). What the study reported, not specific to this receptor: A moderate but significant shortening of TCRB CDR3 length was observed in type 1 diabetes patients in all four CD4+ subsets.

The library was obtained by the immunoSEQ multiplex PCR assay. All of the isolated RNA was reverse transcribed with the High Capacity cDNA Reverse Transcription Kit, so expressed TCRB transcripts were sequenced. The table was pulled from immuneACCESS by TCRdb, which kept in-frame rearrangements only. Such tables lose some clones; where checked, under half of the loss comes from unresolved V genes, and the rest has no known cause. The sample records roughly 300,000 clones, over 7% of which are singletons. Around 1% of the sample rests with the top ten. These receptors are not linked to any known antigen. Sequenced input: central memory CD4+ T cells from blood. These receptors came from a man under 40 with type 1 diabetes.

This clone was counted only a few times. This chain joins TRBV2 and TRBJ2-1; a possible D gene is TRBD2 (5 bases). This CDR3 spans 14 amino acids. Germline V gene sequence: CDR1 SNHLY, CDR2 FYNNEI. V lost 1 base to trimming and J lost 5 bases, with 9 bases between them. The CDR3 DNA sequence: TGTGCCAGCAGTGAAGATGGACTCAACAATGAGCAGTTCTTC. Its protein is CASSEDGLNNEQFF.

The chain recombines TRBV19 with TRBJ2-5, with D possibly being TRBD1 (5 bases). Between the trimmed V and J ends, which lost 4 bases and 5 bases, there was a span of 14 bases. Germline lookup yields CDR1 LNHDA and CDR2 SQIVND (reference sequence). This CDR3 region has 14 residues. CDR3 coding DNA: TGTGCCAGTAGTAAATCCAGGGATTGGGAGACCCAGTACTTC. It specifies CASSKSRDWETQYF.

This clone has just a few counts. The chain couples TRBV2 to TRBJ1-1; no definite D call. This CDR3 region has 13 residues. V was shortened by 4 bases and J by 2 bases, with 8 bases between the two germline ends. The V gene's germline CDR1 is SNHLY and CDR2 FYNNEI. The CDR3 protein is CASSANLNTEAFF. The CDR3 bases are TGTGCCAGCAGTGCGAACCTCAACACTGAAGCTTTCTTT.

This clone was observed many times. The chain carries TRBV9 and TRBJ1-4, with 9 bases lining up with TRBD1. V lost 4 bases to trimming and J lost 0 bases; unmatched junction nucleotides: 7. The germline V gene encodes CDR1 SGDLS and CDR2 YYNGEE. CDR3 size: 17 residues. CDR3 DNA sequence: TGTGCCAGCAGCCGTCCCGGGACAGGGTCAACTAATGAAAAACTGTTTTTT. As protein: CASSRPGTGSTNEKLFF.

The chain is built from TRBV11-3 and TRBJ2-1; D uncertain. Germline V CDR1 and CDR2: SGHNT, YENEEA. There are 15 residues in the CDR3. Trimming stripped 1 base from V and 0 bases from J, with 7 bases between. The CDR3 nucleotides are TGTGCCAGCAGCTTAGGTTCTGGCTCCTACAATGAGCAGTTCTTC. It translates to CASSLGSGSYNEQFF.